These T cell receptor beta chains were read from a single sample in a study of cytomegalovirus exposure and HLA in healthy donors. Clones were read by immunoSEQ multiplex PCR, and TCRdb kept only the in-frame ones, dropping some. The sample records roughly 180,000 clones, nearly 80% being singletons. Material for sequencing was PBMCs. The source is a man aged 50 or older in good health and CMV-seropositive. CDR3s include the opening cysteine and the closing phenylalanine or tryptophan. Fields, in order: D gene, clone size, V gene, J gene, CDR3 DNA, CDR3 protein. The D gene is left open where the match is weak. Size is omitted from some rows. Given values are once, few, many or a class for expanded clones.

d_call: NA
clone_size: NA
v_call: TRBV4-3
j_call: TRBJ2-3
cdr3_nt: TGCGCCAGCAGCCAAGATGCAGGGGAGGGAGATACGCAGTATTTT
cdr3_aa: CASSQDAGEGDTQYF

d_call: TRBD1
clone_size: NA
v_call: TRBV7-2
j_call: TRBJ1-5
cdr3_nt: TGTGCCAGCAGTCCCAGACAGGGGTATCAGCCCCAGCATTTT
cdr3_aa: CASSPRQGYQPQHF

d_call: NA
clone_size: NA
v_call: TRBV13
j_call: TRBJ1-2
cdr3_nt: TGTGCCAGCAGCTTAGTGCGGGGGGCGAACTATGGCTACACCTTC
cdr3_aa: CASSLVRGANYGYTF

d_call: NA
clone_size: few
v_call: TRBV6-5
j_call: TRBJ1-2
cdr3_nt: TGTGCCAGCAGACCCAGGGAGGACTATGGCTACACCTTC
cdr3_aa: CASRPREDYGYTF

d_call: NA
clone_size: once
v_call: TRBV10-1
j_call: TRBJ1-1
cdr3_nt: TGCGCCAGCAGGGCAGGGTTTAACACTGAAGCTTTCTTT
cdr3_aa: CASRAGFNTEAFF

d_call: NA
clone_size: NA
v_call: TRBV4-1
j_call: TRBJ1-2
cdr3_nt: TGCGCCAGCAGCCAAGTCACAGACTATGGCTACACCTTC
cdr3_aa: CASSQVTDYGYTF

d_call: TRBD1
clone_size: few
v_call: TRBV7-8
j_call: TRBJ1-4
cdr3_nt: TGTGCCAGCGGCCACAGGGGGGAGGCTAATGAAAAACTGTTTTTT
cdr3_aa: CASGHRGEANEKLFF

d_call: NA
clone_size: NA
v_call: TRBV5-4
j_call: TRBJ2-3
cdr3_nt: TGTGCCAGCAGCTTGGCAGTCGATACGCAGTATTTT
cdr3_aa: CASSLAVDTQYF

d_call: TRBD1
clone_size: NA
v_call: TRBV2
j_call: TRBJ2-5
cdr3_nt: TGTGCCAGCAGTGAAGGGGACAGGGGAAAGACCCAGTACTTC
cdr3_aa: CASSEGDRGKTQYF

d_call: TRBD1
clone_size: NA
v_call: TRBV7-3
j_call: TRBJ2-6
cdr3_nt: TGTGCCAGCAGCCGGCGGACAGGGATGAGCTCTGGGGCCAACGTCCTGACTTTC
cdr3_aa: CASSRRTGMSSGANVLTF

d_call: NA
clone_size: NA
v_call: TRBV29-1
j_call: TRBJ1-1
cdr3_nt: TGCAGCGTCCGACAGGTGGTGACTGAAGCTTTCTTT
cdr3_aa: CSVRQVVTEAFF

d_call: NA
clone_size: NA
v_call: TRBV7-9
j_call: TRBJ1-2
cdr3_nt: TGTGCCAGCAGCTTAGGAAACAGGGCTGGTGGCTACACCTTC
cdr3_aa: CASSLGNRAGGYTF

d_call: TRBD1
clone_size: NA
v_call: TRBV6-5
j_call: TRBJ1-5
cdr3_nt: TGTGCCAGCAGGTTGACAGGGTTCGGGGATCAGCCCCAGCATTTT
cdr3_aa: CASRLTGFGDQPQHF

d_call: TRBD1
clone_size: NA
v_call: TRBV14
j_call: TRBJ1-2
cdr3_nt: TGTGCCAGCAGCCCCGCAGAGGACAGGGTAAGGGGCTACACCTTC
cdr3_aa: CASSPAEDRVRGYTF

d_call: NA
clone_size: NA
v_call: TRBV27
j_call: TRBJ1-6
cdr3_nt: TGTGCCAGCTCCCGGGGGGTAGGGTCACCCCTCCACTTT
cdr3_aa: CASSRGVGSPLHF

d_call: NA
clone_size: once
v_call: TRBV5-1
j_call: TRBJ1-6
cdr3_nt: TGCGCCAGCAGCTTTTCCCCCGTTCAGGTCCCTAATTCACCCCTCCACTTT
cdr3_aa: CASSFSPVQVPNSPLHF

d_call: TRBD1
clone_size: NA
v_call: TRBV5-5
j_call: TRBJ1-6
cdr3_nt: TGTGCCAGCAGCTTGTTGCTAGGACAGGTACCATCACCCCTCCACTTT
cdr3_aa: CASSLLLGQVPSPLHF

d_call: NA
clone_size: NA
v_call: TRBV1
j_call: TRBJ2-1
cdr3_nt: TGCACCGGATCGGAACTGAGGCATTACAATGAGCAGTTCTTC
cdr3_aa: CTGSELRHYNEQFF

d_call: NA
clone_size: NA
v_call: TRBV7-9
j_call: TRBJ2-5
cdr3_nt: TGTGCCAGCAGCTTAGCCGAGCGGAGAAACCAAGAGACCCAGTACTTC
cdr3_aa: CASSLAERRNQETQYF

d_call: TRBD2
clone_size: once
v_call: TRBV5-1
j_call: TRBJ2-3
cdr3_nt: TGCGCCAGCAGCTTGGACGGGACTAGGTCAGATACGCAGTATTTT
cdr3_aa: CASSLDGTRSDTQYF

d_call: NA
clone_size: NA
v_call: TRBV30
j_call: TRBJ1-5
cdr3_nt: TGTGCCTGGACCCTAGGGCGGGACGTTGGTCAGCCCCAGCATTTT
cdr3_aa: CAWTLGRDVGQPQHF

d_call: TRBD2
clone_size: NA
v_call: TRBV13
j_call: TRBJ2-2
cdr3_nt: TGTGCCAGCAGCTTTCCGGGACTAGCGGGGCCGACCGGGGAGCTGTTTTTT
cdr3_aa: CASSFPGLAGPTGELFF

d_call: TRBD1
clone_size: few
v_call: TRBV5-1
j_call: TRBJ1-6
cdr3_nt: TGCGCCAGCAGCTTACCTGACAGGGTTCAATTAGGTAATTCACCCCTCCACTTT
cdr3_aa: CASSLPDRVQLGNSPLHF

d_call: NA
clone_size: NA
v_call: TRBV14
j_call: TRBJ1-6
cdr3_nt: TGTGCCAGCAGCCGCCTAACAGAATCACCCCTCCACTTT
cdr3_aa: CASSRLTESPLHF